A selection of T cell receptor beta chains follows, all from one sample in a study of blood T cells in healthy people across ages. TCRdb redid the calling of the 5' RACE reads with MiXCR, one entry per CDR3 protein. Seen here are around 1,700,000 distinct CDR3 sequences, over 25% observed once, and the top ten hold roughly 8%. Sequencing was performed on blood. The source is a woman aged 25 to 39 in good health. Each CDR3 is given with its conserved first and last residue. A D gene is named only where the DNA matches it firmly. Expanded clones get a size class; other rows say once, few or many, or leave the size out.

v_gene	abundance	d_gene	j_gene	CDR3nt	CDR3aa
TRBV10-3	few	TRBD1	TRBJ2-2	TGTGCCATCAGTAACGGACAGGGAGGCACCGGGGAGCTGTTTTTT	CAISNGQGGTGELFF
TRBV20-1	few	TRBD2	TRBJ2-7	TGCAGTGCTAGAACGCCGGGACTAGCGCCAGGAGGGGAGCAGTACTTC	CSARTPGLAPGGEQYF
TRBV12-3/TRBV12-4	NA	TRBD1	TRBJ2-7	TGTGCCAGCAGTTTCCCGGGACAGGGACACTACGAGCAGTACTTC	CASSFPGQGHYEQYF
TRBV4-2	many	NA	TRBJ2-1	TGTGCCAGCAGCCAAGATCGAACTATCAATGAGCAGTTCTTC	CASSQDRTINEQFF
TRBV4-1	NA	NA	TRBJ2-3	TGCGCCAGTGGGGCTAGTTTTTCAGATGCGCAGTATTTT	CASGASFSDAQYF
TRBV4-2	few	NA	TRBJ2-3	TGTGCCAGCAGCCAAGAGGGGATGGGGGATACGCAGTATTTT	CASSQEGMGDTQYF
TRBV11-2	few	NA	TRBJ2-3	TGTGCCAGCAGCTTCTTAGTAACTAGCACTACAGATACGCAGTATTTT	CASSFLVTSTTDTQYF
TRBV5-5	few	TRBD2	TRBJ2-7	TGTGCCAGCAGATGGGGACTAGCGGGGGGAACCTACGAGCAGTACTTC	CASRWGLAGGTYEQYF
TRBV5-1	NA	NA	TRBJ2-3	TGCGCCAGCAGCTTGGGACACTCGCTGGCAGATACGCAGTATTTT	CASSLGHSLADTQYF
TRBV20-1	many	TRBD2	TRBJ2-1	TGCAGTGCTAGAGTAGCGGGAGGGTCCTACAATGAGCAGTTCTTC	CSARVAGGSYNEQFF
TRBV7-2	many	NA	TRBJ2-7	TGTGCCAGCAGCGCAAGACAGGAAACCTACGAGCAGTACTTC	CASSARQETYEQYF
TRBV6-2/TRBV6-3	many	NA	TRBJ1-5	TGTGCCAGCAGTTACGGGGGGCTCAATCAGCCCCAGCATTTT	CASSYGGLNQPQHF
TRBV7-2	few	NA	TRBJ1-2	TGTGCCAGCAGCTTAGTAGCAGGGGCTGGCTACACCTTC	CASSLVAGAGYTF
TRBV7-2	NA	NA	TRBJ2-2	TGTGCCAGCAGCCCGTGGGGGGACACCGGGGAGCTGTTTTTT	CASSPWGDTGELFF